These 29 T cell receptor beta chains originate from one sample sequenced in a study of blood T cell repertoires in COVID-19. Method: immunoSEQ multiplex PCR; TCRdb's copy keeps in-frame clones and lacks some. The table shows over 120,000 clones, with around 80% occurring only once. The sequenced sample consisted of peripheral blood. The receptors were sampled from a man between 60 and 70 years old with active or convalescent COVID-19.

This chain connects TRBV5-4 to TRBJ2-2, with 9 bases identical to TRBD1. Looked up from germline, CDR1 is SGHNT and CDR2 is YYREEE (reference sequence). V lost 4 bases to trimming and J lost 2 bases; unmatched junction nucleotides: 6. The CDR3 runs 16 residues. The CDR3 DNA sequence: TGTGCCAGCAGCGATGGGACAGGGACAAACACCGGGGAGCTGTTTTTT. Translated: CASSDGTGTNTGELFF.

CDR3 sequence reads: CASSFGNEQFF. The CDR3 DNA is TGTGCCAGCAGCTTCGGCAATGAGCAGTTCTTC. The rearrangement uses TRBV5-4 and TRBJ2-1; no definite D call. CDR3 size: 11 residues. Trimming left V 2 bases short and J 6 bases short, with 3 bases between. Per the germline V gene, CDR1 is SGHNT and CDR2 is YYREEE (reference sequence).

This clone was observed a handful of times. The chain recombines TRBV21-1 with TRBJ2-5; TRBD1, the D gene given by the table, was not confirmed from the DNA. TRBV21-1 corresponds to a pseudogene. This CDR3 is built from 14 residues. The CDR3 DNA follows: TGTGCCAGCAGCAAAGGCCGCCAGGAAGAGACCCAGTACTTC. Translating gives CASSKGRQEETQYF.

This clone was seen a single time. This sequence joins TRBV24-1 and TRBJ1-1; maybe TRBD1 (5 bases). Germline loops: CDR1 KGHDR, CDR2 SFDVKD. This CDR3 comprises 11 residues. Trimming removed 4 bases at V and 6 bases at J, with 5 bases between. The CDR3 sequence is CATSEGPEAFF. DNA for the CDR3: TGTGCCACCAGTGAGGGGCCTGAAGCTTTCTTT.

V is TRBV15 and J is TRBJ2-7; the D gene is possibly TRBD1 (6 bases). Between the trimmed V and J ends, which lost 0 bases and 5 bases, there was a span of 11 bases. The CDR3 loop spans 14 amino acids. The germline V gene encodes CDR1 LNHNV and CDR2 YYDKDF (reference sequence). CDR3: CATSRDNRVNEQYF. In DNA, the CDR3 is TGTGCCACCAGCAGAGACAACAGGGTGAACGAGCAGTACTTC.

The CDR3 reads CASSQTSGASTDTQYF. The DNA for the CDR3 is TGTGCCAGCAGCCAGACTAGCGGAGCTAGCACAGATACGCAGTATTTT. V gene TRBV27 combines with J gene TRBJ2-3; 9 positions agree with TRBD2. The CDR3 is 16 residues long. Germline V gene lookup returns CDR1 MNHEY and CDR2 SMNVEV (reference sequence). V was clipped by 6 bases and J by 0 bases; unmatched bases: 7.

The chain links TRBV10-2 to TRBJ2-1, with 9 bases aligning to TRBD2. CDR3 length: 15 amino acids. V was clipped by 7 bases and J by 7 bases; unmatched bases: 11. Germline V gene data show CDR1 as WSHSY and CDR2 as SAAADI. In DNA, the CDR3 is TGCGCCAGCATTAACGGGCGGGGGGGCCAGAATGAGCAGTTCTTC. This translates into CASINGRGGQNEQFF.

This clone was observed a single time. The rearrangement uses TRBV4-3 and TRBJ2-2; a possible D gene is TRBD1 (5 bases). V dropped 0 bases and J dropped 4 bases, with 15 bases sitting between them. Germline lookup yields CDR1 LGHNA and CDR2 YSLEER. This CDR3 has 17 residues. CDR3 sequence (DNA): TGCGCCAGCAGCCAAGAGGGCTGGGGCAGGGCCACCGGGGAGCTGTTTTTT. Translation: CASSQEGWGRATGELFF.

The gene calls are TRBV29-1 and TRBJ1-2; 8 nucleotides line up with TRBD1. V gave up 6 bases and J gave up 6 bases; unmatched junction bases: 3. The CDR3 length is 11 residues. Germline CDR1 is SQVTM and CDR2 is ANQGSEA. The CDR3 protein is CSVRTGNGYTF. In DNA form, the CDR3 reads TGCAGCGTCAGGACAGGGAATGGCTACACCTTC.

The genes are TRBV18 and TRBJ2-5; D not resolved. The CDR3 has 13 residues. Looked up from germline, CDR1 is KGHSH and CDR2 is LQKENI. The ends were cut back, 0 bases at V and 4 bases at J, with 6 bases in the middle. This chain's CDR3 is CASSPPNGETQYF. CDR3 in DNA: TGTGCCAGCTCACCACCAAACGGAGAGACCCAGTACTTC.

The table lists this clone with a count of one. The DNA of the CDR3 is TGTGCCAGCAGTGAGGGCGGGAGCGGTACCGGGGAGCTGTTTTTT. Translated, it gives CASSEGGSGTGELFF. The rearrangement links TRBV6-4 to TRBJ2-2; 7 positions agree with TRBD2. V was clipped by 3 bases and J by 5 bases; unmatched bases: 6. There are 15 residues in the CDR3. CDR1 is MRHNA and CDR2 is SNTAGT in the germline V gene.

This clone was detected only a few times. The DNA of the CDR3 is TGCGCCAGCAGCCAAGCAGTAACGACAGGCGCCAGCTATGGCTACACCTTC. Encoded protein: CASSQAVTTGASYGYTF. The chain combines TRBV4-1 with TRBJ1-2; possibly TRBD1 for D (6 bases). Germline V gene sequence: CDR1 MGHRA, CDR2 YSYEKL. V was shortened by 1 base and J by 4 bases, with 19 bases between the two germline ends. The CDR3 totals 17 residues.

The chain carries TRBV30 and TRBJ1-3, with 10 bases fitting TRBD1. This CDR3 is 14 amino acids long. With 2 bases clipped from V and 8 bases from J, the junction kept 6 bases outside the gene matches. Germline CDR1 and CDR2: GTSNPN and SVGIG (reference sequence). CDR3 nucleotides: TGTGCCTGGAGTCCGGGACAGGGGATATACACCATATATTTT. This sequence encodes CAWSPGQGIYTIYF.

The CDR3 loop is CASRRQEVNTGELFF. The CDR3 region has the DNA TGTGCCAGCAGACGACAGGAGGTAAACACCGGGGAGCTGTTTTTT. This chain connects TRBV7-9 to TRBJ2-2, with D possibly matching TRBD1 (6 bases). CDR3 length: 15 amino acids. Germline V gene sequence: CDR1 SEHNR, CDR2 FQNEAQ (reference sequence). V lost 6 bases to trimming and J lost 2 bases, with 13 bases between them.

There are many counts of this clone. This rearrangement joins TRBV7-8 to TRBJ2-1; no firm D call. Germline CDR1 and CDR2: SGHVS and FQNEAQ. This CDR3 comprises 13 residues. V was pared by 5 bases and J by 6 bases, with 11 bases between. The CDR3 bases are TGTGCCAGCAGCCACCTAGAAGGCAATGAGCAGTTCTTC. Translating it yields CASSHLEGNEQFF.

The rearrangement links TRBV27 to TRBJ2-6, with D possibly being TRBD2 (5 bases). The V end lost 3 bases, the J end lost 0 bases, and 12 bases lay between the germline ends. The CDR3 extends over 17 amino acids. Per germline, CDR1 MNHEY and CDR2 SMNVEV (reference sequence). The CDR3 spells CASSFGLGDSGANVLTF. As DNA, the CDR3 is TGTGCCAGCAGTTTTGGACTGGGTGACTCTGGGGCCAACGTCCTGACTTTC.

The rearrangement links TRBV7-8 to TRBJ1-6, with D perhaps TRBD1 (6 bases). V shed 6 bases and J shed 6 bases, with 21 bases lying between them. The CDR3 contains 17 residues. Germline V gene data show CDR1 as SGHVS and CDR2 as FQNEAQ. CDR3 DNA sequence: TGTGCCAGCAGAAAAAGCGGGGGCGGAATCCTTAATTCACCCCTCCACTTT. Translating it yields CASRKSGGGILNSPLHF.

V gene TRBV6-6 combines with J gene TRBJ2-7, with 9 bases lining up with TRBD1. From germline, CDR1 is MNHNY and CDR2 SVGAGI (reference sequence). The CDR3 length is 15 residues. With V trimmed by 7 bases and J by 2 bases, 9 bases remained unmatched. The CDR3 here is CASTHRGQGTYEQYF. In nucleotides, the CDR3 is TGTGCCAGCACCCACCGGGGACAGGGCACCTACGAGCAGTACTTC.

This clone was found a few times. The V gene is TRBV11-2, the J gene TRBJ2-2, with TRBD2 identical over 8 bases. V lost 3 bases and J lost 0; bases outside the gene matches: 3. Per germline, CDR1 SGHAT and CDR2 FQNNGV. The length of the CDR3 is 16 residues. The CDR3 spells CASSFRGGTNTGELFF. The CDR3 nucleotides read TGTGCCAGCAGCTTCCGCGGGGGGACGAACACCGGGGAGCTGTTTTTT.

The J gene is TRBJ1-2, the V gene TRBV7-2, with TRBD1 identical over 8 bases. The CDR3 length is 14 residues. The junction had 8 bases not matched to a gene; V was cut back by 4 bases and J by 7 bases. Germline V gene sequence: CDR1 SGHTA, CDR2 FQGNSA. The CDR3 bases are TGTGCCAGCAGCTCCTATCGGACAGGGACTGGCTACACCTTC. Its translation: CASSSYRTGTGYTF.

The gene calls are TRBV4-3 and TRBJ2-3, with 13 bases matching TRBD2. The CDR3 is 18 residues long. Germline CDR1 is LGHNA and CDR2 is YSLEER. The trim removed 0 bases at V and 6 bases at J, leaving 9 bases unmatched. For the CDR3, the DNA is TGCGCCAGCAGCCAAGACCATTCGACTAGCGGGAGGTTGGATACGCAGTATTTT. It codes for CASSQDHSTSGRLDTQYF.

This clone has just a few counts. CDR3 DNA: TGTGCCTGGAGCAGGGACAATAGCAATCAGCCCCAGCATTTT. As protein: CAWSRDNSNQPQHF. The V and J genes are TRBV30 and TRBJ1-5; TRBD1 might be the D (6 bases). Germline V gene data show CDR1 as GTSNPN and CDR2 as SVGIG (reference sequence). The CDR3 length is 14 residues. V gave up 3 bases and J gave up 0 bases, with 9 bases separating them.

This rearrangement joins TRBV6-5 to TRBJ1-4, with D possibly being TRBD1 (5 bases). In germline, CDR1 is MNHEY, CDR2 SVGAGI. Between the trimmed V and J ends, which lost 5 bases and 5 bases, there was a span of 15 bases. The CDR3 runs to 15 residues. The CDR3 loop is CASSRGGAGNEKLFF. The DNA of the CDR3 is TGTGCCAGCAGTAGAGGTGGGGCTGGGAATGAAAAACTGTTTTTT.

CDR3 protein: CASSLGASGTYNEQFF. The DNA of the CDR3 is TGTGCCAGCAGCTTAGGGGCTAGCGGGACCTACAATGAGCAGTTCTTC. The chain uses TRBV11-3 and TRBJ2-1, with 9 positions matching TRBD2. This CDR3 spans 16 amino acids. CDR1 and CDR2 from the germline V gene are SGHNT and YENEEA. V dropped 1 base and J dropped 2; count of bases not matched to a gene: 3.

This clone was recorded a few times. V and J are TRBV27 and TRBJ1-2; a possible D gene is TRBD1 (6 bases). The V end lost 8 bases, the J end lost 4 bases, and 14 bases lay between the germline ends. In germline, CDR1 is MNHEY, CDR2 SMNVEV (reference sequence). There are 13 residues in the CDR3. The CDR3 spells CASRPTGSYGYTF. The CDR3 coding sequence is TGTGCCAGCCGACCGACAGGCAGCTATGGCTACACCTTC.

The rearrangement joins TRBV6-2 or TRBV6-3 to TRBJ2-7, with D hard to call. The CDR3 covers 13 residues. Germline CDR1 and CDR2: MNHEY and SVGEGT. V gave up 6 bases and J gave up 7 bases, with 16 bases separating them. The CDR3, as DNA: TGTGCCAGCAGCCGATTTTCCCCGGAGGAGCAGTACTTC. Translated: CASSRFSPEEQYF.

The chain combines TRBV6-5 with TRBJ2-3; D might be TRBD1 (6 bases). The germline V gene has CDR1 MNHEY and CDR2 SVGAGI. The V end was cut by 2 bases, the J end by 3 bases, with 12 bases between. The CDR3 is 15 residues long. CDR3 coding DNA: TGTGCCAGCAGTTACGGGACATTACCTACAGATACGCAGTATTTT. Protein product: CASSYGTLPTDTQYF.

The chain carries TRBV6-5 and TRBJ1-2, with D possibly being TRBD1 (6 bases). V was pared by 2 bases and J by 1 base, with 14 bases between. In germline, CDR1 is MNHEY, CDR2 SVGAGI. This CDR3 is built from 16 residues. The CDR3 loop reads CASSYLNQGFNYGYTF. The CDR3 coding sequence is TGTGCCAGCAGTTACCTTAACCAGGGGTTTAACTATGGCTACACCTTC.

CDR3: CASSLGTLEYRVVNGYTF. The CDR3 nucleotides are TGCGCCAGCAGCTTGGGGACGCTGGAGTACAGGGTTGTGAATGGCTACACCTTC. The V call is TRBV5-1, the J call TRBJ1-2, with TRBD1 as a possible D gene (6 bases). The CDR3 length is 18 residues. V was trimmed by 0 bases and J by 6 bases, leaving 24 bases between them. Germline V CDR1 and CDR2: SGHRS, YFSETQ.